A selection of T cell receptor beta chains follows, all from one sample in a study of blood T cell repertoires in COVID-19. Sequencing used immunoSEQ multiplex PCR; TCRdb keeps in-frame clones, though not all of them. The sample shows fewer than 200,000 clones, roughly 80% of them seen only once. Material for sequencing was peripheral blood. Receptor source: a man aged 55 to 70 with acute or convalescent COVID-19. Both conserved end residues are trimmed from each CDR3.

>TRBV24-1|TRBJ2-1
ATSDFSLAGAHHNEQF
>TRBV21-1|TRBJ2-1
ASSKCVRGQGPNEQF
>TRBV29-1|TRBJ1-2
SVVSRDRGRGYT
>TRBV5-6|TRBJ2-1
ASSQGYKTYNEQF
>TRBV5-1|TRBJ2-3
ASSGGLWTDTQY
>TRBV21-1|TRBJ1-5
ASSREPLQGDDNQPQH
>TRBV27|TRBJ2-2
ASKISGGENTGELF
>TRBV27|TRBJ1-5
ASSSTPGTGINQPQH
>TRBV24-1|TRBJ2-1
ATSDSGTGAREQF
>TRBV15|TRBJ1-3
ATSRDRAGAVGNTIY
>TRBV11-2|TRBJ2-2
ASSLGQGGELF
>TRBV5-8|TRBJ2-5
ASSFHDRGRETQY
>TRBV7-9|TRBJ2-7
ASSPIGQSYEQY
>TRBV6-1|TRBJ1-2
ASSEDRGDYGYT
>TRBV6-6|TRBJ2-1
ASSYPLDRDNEQF
>TRBV3-1/TRBV3-2|TRBJ2-5
ASSLPRQGGIETQY
>TRBV7-7|TRBJ2-2
ASAPGTGELF
>TRBV6-5|TRBJ2-5
ASNPSGGFGETQY
>TRBV19|TRBJ1-6
ASSLTNLPTGPNSPLH
>TRBV6-6|TRBJ2-3
ASRQGFTDTQY
>TRBV10-1|TRBJ2-3
ASSDSREGTDTQY
>TRBV6-5|TRBJ1-5
ASSIRGQGAKPQH
>TRBV6-2/TRBV6-3|TRBJ1-5
ASSVQGNQPQH
>TRBV30|TRBJ2-3
AWSGDRADTQY
>TRBV2|TRBJ2-1
ASSPPHSGSYNEQF
>TRBV9|TRBJ2-5
ASSSEGTGRQETQY
>TRBV15|TRBJ2-3
ATSKGRDRGSDTQY
>TRBV7-2|TRBJ1-4
ASSRGQGEKLF
>TRBV5-6|TRBJ1-1
ASSLEGSGNTEAF